This T cell receptor (beta chain) was sequenced during a study of OX40 agonist ivuxolimab in advanced cancers. A note on the overall study: Ivuxolimab, which targeted the costimulatory receptor OX40 (CD134), was an agonistic, fully human IgG2 monoclonal antibody. Of the 50 or so patients in dose escalation, about 20 had hepatocellular carcinoma, roughly 15 had melanoma, 9 had renal cell carcinoma and 9 had head and neck cancer. Partial responses occurred in three dose-escalation patients, of whom one had hepatocellular carcinoma and two had cutaneous melanoma. Prior anti-PD-1, anti-PD-L1 or anti-CTLA-4 therapy was permitted, and checkpoint inhibitors had been received by about 44% of dose-escalation patients. Peripheral TCRbeta sequencing aimed to test whether ivuxolimab altered TCR sequence diversity and caused clonal T-cell expansion. The paper describes the monotherapy dose-escalation part (N ≈ 49 patients) of the phase I trial of ivuxolimab. The dose-escalation cohort was 82.7% male with a mean age of approximately 60 years, ranging from roughly 23 to 90. Intravenous ivuxolimab was administered to patients every 2 weeks at six dose levels: 0.01, 0.1, 0.3, 1.5, 3 and 10 mg/kg.

This clone turned up a few times. This clone's antigen is unknown. It has no much larger one-base neighbor in the sample; base qualities were not kept. The trial excluded patients who had a history of autoimmune disease or who were on systemic immunosuppression. Peripheral blood for TCR sequencing was drawn from every dose cohort at baseline, at cycle 4 day 1 and at cycle 7 day 1. Samples came from an open-label, multicenter, first-in-human phase I dose-escalation trial of ivuxolimab. Adults with locally advanced or metastatic melanoma, renal cell, hepatocellular, or head and neck squamous cell carcinoma were enrolled in the trial. Before TCR sequencing, CD4+ T cells and CD8+ T cells from peripheral blood were sorted into separate populations. For sequencing of the TCRbeta CDR3 region, genomic DNA was extracted from the sorted cells. The immunoSEQ Assay was used to sequence the TCRbeta CDR3 regions. In its TCRdb copy, this immuneACCESS table keeps in-frame sequences only and misses some clones. Where compared with another copy, unresolved V genes explain less than half of these, and the others have no known cause. The sample profile shows some 19,000 clones; 75% to 85% of them were found once. Clones ranked in the top ten supply roughly 49% of the sample.

Paper-wide results and their limitations: Antigen specificity was not determined for the clonally expanded peripheral T cells. Partial responders in the 0.1-3.0 mg/kg groups had among the lowest normalized peripheral clonal expansion, especially among CD8+ T cells. Low levels of normalized T-cell clonal expansion were also seen in some nonresponding patients. On average, CD8+ T cells showed more expanded clones than CD4+ T cells after ivuxolimab. At doses of 0.1 to 3.0 mg/kg, clonal expansion of both CD4+ and CD8+ T cells in blood was seen between baseline and week 6.

V sheds 8 bases and J sheds 0 bases, leaving 8 bases between their ends. Spanning cysteine to phenylalanine, the CDR3 consists of 13 amino acids. Only the CDR3 DNA is retained, 39 bases long and in frame from the first base. Taken from the germline V gene, the CDR1 and CDR2 loops are MGHRA and YSYEKL. The TCR originated in an adult with an advanced solid tumor such as melanoma, head and neck, liver or kidney cancer. The material sequenced was CD4+ or CD8+ T cells sorted from blood, taken in a trial of the OX40 agonist ivuxolimab. The rearranged segments are TRBV4-1 and TRBJ1-3; tentative D gene TRBD1, with 6 bases matching. The DNA is TGCGCCAGCCGGGACACCTCTGGAAACACCATATATTTT. This codes for CASRDTSGNTIYF.